This T cell receptor (beta chain) was obtained from a study of Graves' ophthalmopathy and Graves' hyperthyroidism. From RNA, the CDR3 regions of TCR beta chains were amplified and sequenced. HTBI primers were employed in first-round RT-PCR, then a second-round multiplex PCR followed. TCRdb called the multiplex PCR reads again in MiXCR, with one record for every CDR3 protein. The repertoire includes over a million distinct CDR3 sequences, 35% to 40% of them detected once, and more than 9.5% sits in the top ten. This clonotype was recorded at least ten times. The material sequenced was peripheral blood or thyroid tissue (not recorded which). The source is an adult man with Graves' hyperthyroidism.

CDR3 nucleotides: TGTGCCAGCAGCCGATCCAACACTGAAGCTTTCTTT. Its translation: CASSRSNTEAFF. V usage is TRBV6-5 and J usage is TRBJ1-1; D unclear. V was shortened by 6 bases and J by 2 bases, with 7 bases between the two germline ends. Germline V gene data show CDR1 as MNHEY and CDR2 as SVGAGI. The CDR3 contains 12 residues.